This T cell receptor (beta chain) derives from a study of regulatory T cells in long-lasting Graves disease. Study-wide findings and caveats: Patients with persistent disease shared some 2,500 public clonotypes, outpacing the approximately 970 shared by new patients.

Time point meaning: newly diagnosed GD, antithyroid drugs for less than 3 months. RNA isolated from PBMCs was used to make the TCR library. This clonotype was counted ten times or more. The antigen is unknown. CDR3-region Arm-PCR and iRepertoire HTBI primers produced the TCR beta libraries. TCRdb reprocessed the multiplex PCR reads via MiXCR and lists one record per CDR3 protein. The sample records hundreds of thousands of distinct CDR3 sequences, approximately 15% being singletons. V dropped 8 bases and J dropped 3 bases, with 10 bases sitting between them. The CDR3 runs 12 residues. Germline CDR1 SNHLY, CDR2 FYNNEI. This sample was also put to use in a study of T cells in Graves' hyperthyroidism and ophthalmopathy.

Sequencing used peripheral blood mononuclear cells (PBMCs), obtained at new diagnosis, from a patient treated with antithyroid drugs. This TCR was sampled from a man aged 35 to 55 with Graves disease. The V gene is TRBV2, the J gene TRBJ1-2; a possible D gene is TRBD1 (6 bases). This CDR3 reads CASSGADYGYTF. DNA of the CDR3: TGTGCCAGCTCAGGGGCGGACTATGGCTACACCTTC.